This T cell receptor beta chain was sequenced for a study of OX40 agonist ivuxolimab in advanced cancers. Overall study findings and caveats: CD8+ T cells were the subset that, on average, had more expanded clones than CD4+. There was clonal expansion of CD4+ and CD8+ blood T cells by week 6 at 0.1 to 3.0 mg/kg. In the expanded peripheral T cells, antigen specificity was never determined.

V was cut by 3 bases and J by 4 bases, with 10 bases left in between. From germline, CDR1 is MNHEY and CDR2 SMNVEV (reference sequence). This CDR3 spans 13 amino acids. Assay used: immunoSEQ multiplex PCR; TCRdb lists only in-frame clones, some missing. The sample has tens of thousands of clones; around nine tenths are singletons. To note about this clone: As yet, its antigen is unknown.

This chain uses TRBV27 with TRBJ2-7; D remains ambiguous. Source: CD4+ or CD8+ T cells sorted from blood, taken in a trial of the OX40 agonist ivuxolimab. This receptor was identified in an adult with an advanced solid tumor such as melanoma, head and neck, liver or kidney cancer. The CDR3 here is CASSFAPTYEQYF. The CDR3, as DNA: TGTGCCAGCAGTTTCGCGCCGACTTACGAGCAGTACTTC.